This T cell receptor (beta chain) is drawn from a study of blood T cell repertoires in COVID-19. Study details: The United States, Italy and Spain supplied acute and convalescent COVID-19 samples. T cells, B-cell-depleted T cells, or PBMCs supplied cDNA or gDNA.

Recovery meant two consecutive negative NP/OP PCR tests, professional clearance, or resolved symptoms. TCRdb's table, derived via immunoSEQ multiplex PCR, lists solely in-frame clones and lacks some. Of over 200,000 clones in the sample, under 90% were seen once. The receptor was derived from a man aged 55 to 70 who had recovered from COVID-19. The specimen sequenced was PBMCs or T cells enriched from blood (not recorded which).

Written as DNA, the CDR3 is TGCGCCAGCAGTGATGTCAGGGGCACAGATACGCAGTATTTT. Its protein is CASSDVRGTDTQYF. This chain links TRBV10-2 with TRBJ2-3, with a tentative D call TRBD1 (5 bases). Trimming stripped 3 bases from V and 1 base from J, with 8 bases between. The V gene's germline CDR1 is WSHSY and CDR2 SAAADI. The CDR3 sequence is 14 residues long.